This paragraph reports one TCR beta chain. This clonotype was seen repeatedly, ten times or more. The antigen it binds to is not known. One base away there is no much larger clone; base qualities are not given. These data come from a study of T-cell reconstitution after alpha-beta-depleted transplantation in children (dated by TCRdb to 2016 to 2018). With regard to the full study: T-cell immune reconstitution after TCRalphabeta/CD19-depleted allogeneic hematopoietic cell transplantation in children was quantitatively tracked in the study by means of TCR repertoire profiling.

Overall results and qualifications from the work: Hyperexpanded clone frequencies declined over subsequent months; after one year, T-cell counts and TCRbeta diversity were mostly attributed to newly produced T cells. In some patients, the high TCRbeta diversity seen at day 60 was put down to recipient T cells and intrathymic progenitors that had survived conditioning. The apparently early recovery of alphabetaT-cell counts about two months after transplant reportedly depended on only several hundred rapidly expanded clones that came from non-depleted graft cells.

Library method: PCR. The sequencer listed for this sample is Illumina HiSeq 2500. TCR libraries were prepared with molecular barcoding, using unique molecular identifiers to normalize TCRbeta repertoire quantification. TCRdb reanalyzed the raw reads on its own, using fastp at Q25 for trimming and MiXCR for clone calling, and kept in-frame beta chains. When rows share a CDR3 protein, they turn into one entry using the most common DNA and genes. The sample table holds around 960,000 distinct CDR3 sequences, of which about 29% were seen once. The leading ten clones occupy around 30% of the sample. The CDR3 goes from the cysteine to the phenylalanine over 13 residues. Only the CDR3 region is kept as DNA, spanning 39 bases read in frame from base 1. The germline V gene supplies CDR1 ENHRY and CDR2 SYGVKD. V sheds 5 bases and J sheds 8 bases, leaving 12 bases between their ends. In the paper's terms, the treatment or condition label means: allogeneic hematopoietic cell transplantation with graft depleted of TCRalphabeta T cells and CD19 B cells. Transplant recipients were children who received TCRalphabeta/CD19-depleted allogeneic hematopoietic cell grafts.

The sequencing used PBMCs, mostly from graft donor cells, collected 360 days after TCRalphabeta/CD19-depleted stem cell transplant. This receptor chain uses TRBV10-3 and TRBJ1-4; the D gene lacks a confident call. The source is a boy younger than two who had a stem cell transplant for SCID, so the T cells may come from the graft donor. The encoded CDR3 is CAISTVLGEKLFF. The sequenced DNA: TGTGCCATCAGTACCGTCCTGGGGGAAAAACTGTTTTTT.